This TCR beta chain is drawn from a study of T cells in women clearing cervical HPV infection (dated by TCRdb to the late 2010s). At the level of the whole study: The cases were around 23 women with histologically confirmed HPV16-related CIN3 or worse, and 2 of those women had invasive cancers. The controls were about 26 women whose single incident HPV16 infection cleared within 12 months with no development of precancer or cancer. Blood from cases was drawn at the visit where the lesion was first identified, while blood from controls was drawn once the infection was no longer detected. Among cases, blood sampling occurred a median of around 160 days after lesion detection, with an interquartile range of roughly 85 to 210 days. Since only a few of the women had HLA typing available, the possibility that HLA type was acting as a confounder could not be ruled out. An exploratory proof-of-principle case-control study, nested within the Guanacaste HPV Natural History Study in Costa Rica, was conducted to compare TCR repertoires across cervical HPV16 outcomes. Cases and controls were matched on age within five years and on year of sample collection. Cases had a median age of about 34 years and controls had a median age of approximately 38, with no significant differences in baseline characteristics. In the parent cohort, 10,049 women aged 18 or older were enrolled in Guanacaste, Costa Rica, during about 1992 to 1994 and were followed for roughly seven years. As quality controls, five blinded duplicates were added to each group, bringing the total to about 60 samples made up of 50 or so participants and 10 or so replicates.

Worth noting for this clone: Its antigen remains unidentified. The read terminates 3 residues before the CDR3 end, so the remaining end is supplied by the germline J gene.

Every participant had a single incident cervical HPV16 infection, and women with prevalent HPV16 infections were excluded. Cervical HPV DNA was detected by MY09/MY11 PCR and genotyped by dot-blot hybridization. Roughly 15 mL of heparinized blood were centrifuged, and the buffy coat was aliquoted, frozen at -30°C, then stored at -80°C. QIAGEN kits were used to extract genomic DNA from buffy coat specimens. TCR beta CDR3 regions were amplified by multiplex PCR from an average of approximately 1,200 ng genomic DNA per sample using the immunoSEQ assay. The assay corrected primer bias using a complete synthetic TCR repertoire to establish an amplification baseline. Amplicons were sequenced on the Illumina platform. Per the original workflow: Error correction of the sequences involved clustering with frequency ratios plus a modified nearest-neighbor algorithm, after which the sequences were analyzed in the immunoSEQ Analyzer using IMGT gene definitions. At each rarefaction depth, TCR richness and evenness were averaged across 20 rarefaction repeats, and samples with fewer sequences than that depth were excluded. Wilcoxon rank sum tests with FDR correction were used to compare relative abundances of V, D and J genes between the groups. Blinded duplicates gave an intraclass correlation of about 96% for TCR richness and an average of roughly 82% across 70 or so gene segments. As stored in TCRdb, this immuneACCESS dataset retains in-frame rearrangements with V and J assigned. A fraction of the clones does not appear; measured against another copy, unresolved V genes explain less than half of the discrepancy, and the remainder lacks a known reason. V, J and clone size derive from that table, while D and trimming were established from the DNA sequence. The sample table holds 20,000 to 30,000 clones. Around 10% of the sample is held by the ten biggest clonotypes.

The research as a whole found: Because the number of T cells in each sample was unknown, differences in richness could reflect differing T-cell content rather than repertoire biology. Cases were distinguished from controls with an estimated AUC of roughly 0.81 by random forest classifiers combining richness and V gene abundances. Cases had lower TRBV6-7 relative abundance than controls (about 0.1% versus 0.15%; Bonferroni P = 0.0008). Significantly higher TCR repertoire richness was observed in CIN3+ cases than in controls across sequencing depths, whereas no difference in evenness was found. The cross-sectional design could not show whether the associations came before the infection or were a result of it, and neither effector/memory subsets nor HPV-specific T cells were isolated.

The germline V gene encodes CDR1 SQVTM and CDR2 ANQGSEA. V has 4 bases trimmed and J has 6 bases trimmed; junction bases matching no gene number 9. The CDR3, from cysteine to phenylalanine, totals 15 residues. Only the CDR3 bases that were read are kept: 36 of them, in frame from base 1. The sequencing input was blood buffy coat. Here the chain combines TRBV29-1 and TRBJ2-1, with TRBD2 identical over 10 junction bases. The receptor's source is a woman between 18 and 70 years old with a cervical HPV16 infection that either progressed to CIN3+ or cleared (not recorded which). The covered CDR3 bases are TGCAGCGTTGGACGGGGACTAGCGAGTCCCAATGAG. This encodes CSVGRGLASPNE. The entire CDR3 reads CSVGRGLASPNEQFF.